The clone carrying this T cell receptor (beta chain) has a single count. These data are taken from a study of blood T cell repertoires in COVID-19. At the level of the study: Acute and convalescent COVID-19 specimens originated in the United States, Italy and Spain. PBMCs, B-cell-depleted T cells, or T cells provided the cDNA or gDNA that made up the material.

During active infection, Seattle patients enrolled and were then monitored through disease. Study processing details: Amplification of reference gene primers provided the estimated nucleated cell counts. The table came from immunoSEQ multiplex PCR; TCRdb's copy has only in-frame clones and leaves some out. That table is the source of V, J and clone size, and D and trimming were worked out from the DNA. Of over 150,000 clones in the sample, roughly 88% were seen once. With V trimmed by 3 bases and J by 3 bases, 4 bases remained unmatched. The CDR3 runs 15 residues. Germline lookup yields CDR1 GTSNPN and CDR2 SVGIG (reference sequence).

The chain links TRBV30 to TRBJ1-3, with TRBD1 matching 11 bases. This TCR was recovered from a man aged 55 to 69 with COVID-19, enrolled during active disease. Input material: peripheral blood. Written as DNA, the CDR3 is TGTGCCTGGAGGGACAGGGGGCCACTTGGAAACACCATATATTTT. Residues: CAWRDRGPLGNTIYF.